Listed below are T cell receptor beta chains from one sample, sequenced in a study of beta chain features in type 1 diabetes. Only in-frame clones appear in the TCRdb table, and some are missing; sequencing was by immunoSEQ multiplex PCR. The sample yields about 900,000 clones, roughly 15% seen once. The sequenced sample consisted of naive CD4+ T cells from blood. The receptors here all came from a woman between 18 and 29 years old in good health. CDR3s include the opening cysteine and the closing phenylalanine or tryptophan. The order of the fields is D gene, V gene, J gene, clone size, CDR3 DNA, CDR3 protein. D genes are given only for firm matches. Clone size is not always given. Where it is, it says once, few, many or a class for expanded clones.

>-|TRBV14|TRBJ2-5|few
TGTGCCAGCAGCCAAGATGGGAGAACCAGGGAGACCCAGTACTTC
CASSQDGRTRETQYF
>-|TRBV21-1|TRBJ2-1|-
TGTGCCAGCAGCCCCCCGGCCGAAGCCTCCAATGAGCAGTTCTTC
CASSPPAEASNEQFF
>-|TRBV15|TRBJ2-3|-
TGTGCCACCAGCAGAGGGGTGCAAGGGGTGATAAATACGCAGTATTTT
CATSRGVQGVINTQYF
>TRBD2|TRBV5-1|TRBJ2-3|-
TGCGCCAGCAGCTTGGCTCCGGGACTAGCGGCCACAGATACGCAGTATTTT
CASSLAPGLAATDTQYF
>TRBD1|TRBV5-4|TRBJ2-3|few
TGTGCCAGCAGCTCCCGACAGGGAGATACGCAGTATTTT
CASSSRQGDTQYF
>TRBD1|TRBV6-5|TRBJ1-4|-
TGTGCCAGCAGTTTCCGGACAGGGTCGATCGAAAAACTGTTTTTT
CASSFRTGSIEKLFF
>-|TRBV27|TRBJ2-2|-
TGTGCCAGCAGGATGATAGGACTGGCGAACACCGGGGAGCTGTTTTTT
CASRMIGLANTGELFF
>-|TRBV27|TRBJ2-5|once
TGTGCCAGCAGTTTGGTGACAGGGACGGGGGCGACCCAGTACTTC
CASSLVTGTGATQYF
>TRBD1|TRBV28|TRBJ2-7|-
TGTGCCGTGACCGGGACAGGGCCTAACGAGCAGTACTTC
CAVTGTGPNEQYF
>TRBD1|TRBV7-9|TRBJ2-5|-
TGTGCCAGCAGCTTAGCCCCGGGACAGGGTCGGGAGACCCAGTACTTC
CASSLAPGQGRETQYF
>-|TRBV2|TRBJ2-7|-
TGTGCCAGCAGTCGCGGTGACGGGGGAGCCTACGAGCAGTACTTC
CASSRGDGGAYEQYF
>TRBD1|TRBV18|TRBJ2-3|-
TGTGCCAGCTCAGCTAGGACAGGGGAAGAAGATACGCAGTATTTT
CASSARTGEEDTQYF
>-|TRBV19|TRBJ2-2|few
TGTGCCAGTAGTCACAGGAACGGGGAGCTGTTTTTT
CASSHRNGELFF
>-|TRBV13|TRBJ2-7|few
TGTGCCAGCAGCTACTCGTCGGGACCTGGGATGTTCTACGAGCAGTACTTC
CASSYSSGPGMFYEQYF
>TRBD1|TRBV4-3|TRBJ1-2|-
TGCGCCAGCAGCCAGGACAGGGAGCGATATGGCTACACCTTC
CASSQDRERYGYTF
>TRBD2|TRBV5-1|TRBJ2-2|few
TGCGCCAGCAGCTTGGCCCGCCTCGGGACTAGCGGGAGGAAGGCCGGGGAGCTGTTTTTT
CASSLARLGTSGRKAGELFF
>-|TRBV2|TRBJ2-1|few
TGTGCCAGCAGTGTTTTCCGATTCGGGGGGCAGTTCTTC
CASSVFRFGGQFF
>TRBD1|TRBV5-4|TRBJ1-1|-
TGTGCCAGCAGCTACCGGACAGGGGGTGCCACTGAAGCTTTCTTT
CASSYRTGGATEAFF
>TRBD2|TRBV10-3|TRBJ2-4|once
TGTGCCATCAGTGAGTCCCCACTAGCGGGAGCGGGGAACATTCAGTACTTC
CAISESPLAGAGNIQYF
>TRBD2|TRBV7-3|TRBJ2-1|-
TGTGCCAGCAGCCATCCTGGACTAGTCAATGAGCAGTTCTTC
CASSHPGLVNEQFF
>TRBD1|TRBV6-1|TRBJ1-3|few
TGTGCCAGCAGGGCGACAGGGGGAAACACCATATATTTT
CASRATGGNTIYF
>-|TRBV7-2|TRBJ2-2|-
TGTGCCAGCAGCTTGGGCAGGCCCGGGGAGCTGTTTTTT
CASSLGRPGELFF
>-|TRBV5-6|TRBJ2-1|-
TGTGCCAGCAGCTTGGTTTCTTCCTACAATGAGCAGTTCTTC
CASSLVSSYNEQFF
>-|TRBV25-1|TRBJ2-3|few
TGTGCCTCCGCTCAGTCAGGGCACACAGATACGCAGTATTTT
CASAQSGHTDTQYF
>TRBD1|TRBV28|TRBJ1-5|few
TGTGCCAGCACCATCGGGGGACAGGGGCCCTCCCAGCCCCAGCATTTT
CASTIGGQGPSQPQHF
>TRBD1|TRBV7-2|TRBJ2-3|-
TGTGCCAGCAGCTTAAATACCAGGGGGCGCACAGATACGCAGTATTTT
CASSLNTRGRTDTQYF
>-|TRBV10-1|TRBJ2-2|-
TGCGCCAGCAGATCTCAGGGGACCGGGGAGCTGTTTTTT
CASRSQGTGELFF
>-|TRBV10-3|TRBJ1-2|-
TGTGCCATCAGTGAGTCGGGTGTAGCACTCTATGGCTACACCTTC
CAISESGVALYGYTF
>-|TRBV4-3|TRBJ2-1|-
TGCGCCAGCAGCCAAGAAGCCAGTCGGAGGCCTAACAATGAGCAGTTCTTC
CASSQEASRRPNNEQFF
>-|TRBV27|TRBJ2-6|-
TGTGCCAGCAGTTTAAACAGGTTCTCATCTGGGGCCAACGTCCTGACTTTC
CASSLNRFSSGANVLTF
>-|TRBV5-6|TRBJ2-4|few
TGTGCCAGCACCATGCGAAGGGTGGCCAAAAACATTCAGTACTTC
CASTMRRVAKNIQYF